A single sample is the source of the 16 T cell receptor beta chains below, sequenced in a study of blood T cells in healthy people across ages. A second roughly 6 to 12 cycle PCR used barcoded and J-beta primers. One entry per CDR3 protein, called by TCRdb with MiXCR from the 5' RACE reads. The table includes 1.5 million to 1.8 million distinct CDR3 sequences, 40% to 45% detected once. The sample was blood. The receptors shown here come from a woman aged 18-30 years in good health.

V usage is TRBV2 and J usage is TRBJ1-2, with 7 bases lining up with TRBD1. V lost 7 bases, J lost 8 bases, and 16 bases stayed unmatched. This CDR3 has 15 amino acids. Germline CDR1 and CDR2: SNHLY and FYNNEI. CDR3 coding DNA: TGTGCCAGCAATCCAGAAGGGACAGTTCCTTGGGGCTACACCTTC. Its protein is CASNPEGTVPWGYTF.

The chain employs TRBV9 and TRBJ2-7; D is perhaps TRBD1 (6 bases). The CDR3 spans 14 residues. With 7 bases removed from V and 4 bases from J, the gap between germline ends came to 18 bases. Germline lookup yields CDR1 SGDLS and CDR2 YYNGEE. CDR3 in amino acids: CASDRQGQGYEQYF. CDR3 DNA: TGTGCCAGCGACAGGCAGGGGCAGGGGTACGAGCAGTACTTC.

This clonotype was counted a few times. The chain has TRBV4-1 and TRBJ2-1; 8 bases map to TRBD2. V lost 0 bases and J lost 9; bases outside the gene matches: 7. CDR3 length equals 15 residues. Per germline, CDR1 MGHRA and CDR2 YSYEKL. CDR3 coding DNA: TGCGCCAGCAGCCAAGACTGGCCGGGAGGGGGTGAGCAGTTCTTC. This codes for CASSQDWPGGGEQFF.

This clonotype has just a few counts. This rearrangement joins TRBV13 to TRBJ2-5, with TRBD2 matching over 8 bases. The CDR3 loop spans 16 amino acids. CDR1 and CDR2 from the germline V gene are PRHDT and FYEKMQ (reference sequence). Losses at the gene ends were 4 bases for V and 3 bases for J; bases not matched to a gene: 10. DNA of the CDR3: TGTGCCAGCAGCTCCGCCGTAGCGGGAAGTGAAGAGACCCAGTACTTC. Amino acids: CASSSAVAGSEETQYF.

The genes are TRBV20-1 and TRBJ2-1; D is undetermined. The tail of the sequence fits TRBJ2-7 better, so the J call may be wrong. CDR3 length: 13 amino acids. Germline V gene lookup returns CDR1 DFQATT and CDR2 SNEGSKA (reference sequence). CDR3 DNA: TGCAGTGCTAGAGTGAGCTCCTACAATGAGCAGTACTTC. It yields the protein CSARVSSYNEQYF.

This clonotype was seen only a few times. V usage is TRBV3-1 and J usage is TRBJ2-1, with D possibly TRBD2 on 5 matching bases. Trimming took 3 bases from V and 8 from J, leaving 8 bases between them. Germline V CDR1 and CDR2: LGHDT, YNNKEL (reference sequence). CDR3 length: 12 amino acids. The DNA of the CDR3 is TGTGCCAGCAGCCAGACGCGGGATGAGCAGTTCTTC. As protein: CASSQTRDEQFF.

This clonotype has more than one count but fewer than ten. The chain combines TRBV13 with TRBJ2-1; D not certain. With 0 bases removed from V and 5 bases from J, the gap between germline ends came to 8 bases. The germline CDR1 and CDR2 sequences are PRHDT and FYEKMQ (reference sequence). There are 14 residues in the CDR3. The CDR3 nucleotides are TGTGCCAGCAGCTTAGGCGCCAACAACAATGAGCAGTTCTTC. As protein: CASSLGANNNEQFF. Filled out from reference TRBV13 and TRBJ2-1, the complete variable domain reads AAGVIQSPRHLIKEKRETATLKCYPIPRHDTVYWYQQGPGQDPQFLISFYEKMQSDKGSIPDRFSAQQFSDYHSELNMSSLELGDSALYFCASSLGANNNEQFFGPGTRLTVL.

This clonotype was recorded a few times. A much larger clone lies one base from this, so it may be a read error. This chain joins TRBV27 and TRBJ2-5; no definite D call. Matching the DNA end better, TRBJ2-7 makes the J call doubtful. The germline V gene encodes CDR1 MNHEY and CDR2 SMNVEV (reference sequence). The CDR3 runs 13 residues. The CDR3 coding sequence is TGTGCCAGCAGTGTATCGTTAGGGTCCGAGCAGTACTTC. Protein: CASSVSLGSEQYF.

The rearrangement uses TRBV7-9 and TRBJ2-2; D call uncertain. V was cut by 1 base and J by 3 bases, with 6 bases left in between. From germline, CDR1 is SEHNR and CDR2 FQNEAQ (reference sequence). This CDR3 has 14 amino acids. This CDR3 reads CASSLGRDTGELFF. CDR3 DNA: TGTGCCAGCAGCTTAGGAAGGGACACCGGGGAGCTGTTTTTT.

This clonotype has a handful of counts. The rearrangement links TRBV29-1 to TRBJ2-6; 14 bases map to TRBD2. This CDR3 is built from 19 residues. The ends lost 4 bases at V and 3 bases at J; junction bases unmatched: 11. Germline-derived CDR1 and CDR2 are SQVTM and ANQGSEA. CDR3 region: CSVATTSGLAGVGANVLTF. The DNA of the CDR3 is TGCAGCGTTGCTACGACTTCGGGACTAGCGGGGGTTGGGGCCAACGTCCTGACTTTC.

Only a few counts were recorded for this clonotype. The CDR3, as DNA: TGTGCCAGCAGCTTTGGGTCCGGGGGGGCCTACGAGCAGTACTTC. It translates to CASSFGSGGAYEQYF. The chain couples TRBV7-6 to TRBJ2-7; TRBD2 matches at 8 bases. CDR1 and CDR2 from the germline V gene are SGHVS and FNYEAQ. This CDR3 is 15 amino acids long. V dropped 3 bases and J dropped 2; count of bases not matched to a gene: 6.

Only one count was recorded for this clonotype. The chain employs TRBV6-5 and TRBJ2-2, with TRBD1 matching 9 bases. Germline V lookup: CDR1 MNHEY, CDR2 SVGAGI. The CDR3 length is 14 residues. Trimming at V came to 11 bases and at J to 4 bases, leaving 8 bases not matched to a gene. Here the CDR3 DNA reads TGTGCCGAAGGGGACAGGGTGCCCACCGGGGAGCTGTTTTTT. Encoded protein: CAEGDRVPTGELFF.

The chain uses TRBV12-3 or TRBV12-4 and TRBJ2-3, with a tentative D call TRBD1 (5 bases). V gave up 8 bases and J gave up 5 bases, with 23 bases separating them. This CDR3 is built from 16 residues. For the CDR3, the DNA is TGTGCCAGCCGCCCCCACCCAGGGAAGGGCGTAGATACGCAGTATTTT. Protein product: CASRPHPGKGVDTQYF.

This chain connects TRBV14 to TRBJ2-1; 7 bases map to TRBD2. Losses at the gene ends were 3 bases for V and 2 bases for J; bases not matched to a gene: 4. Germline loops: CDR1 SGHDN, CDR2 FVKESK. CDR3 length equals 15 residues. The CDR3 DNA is TGTGCCAGCAGCCATCCCGGGAGGCCCTACAATGAGCAGTTCTTC. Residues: CASSHPGRPYNEQFF.

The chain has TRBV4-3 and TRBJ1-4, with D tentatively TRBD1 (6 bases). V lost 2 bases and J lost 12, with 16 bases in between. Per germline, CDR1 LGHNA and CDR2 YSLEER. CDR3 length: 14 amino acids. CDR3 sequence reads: CASSQHTGREELFF. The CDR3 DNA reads TGCGCCAGCAGCCAACATACAGGGCGGGAAGAACTGTTTTTT.

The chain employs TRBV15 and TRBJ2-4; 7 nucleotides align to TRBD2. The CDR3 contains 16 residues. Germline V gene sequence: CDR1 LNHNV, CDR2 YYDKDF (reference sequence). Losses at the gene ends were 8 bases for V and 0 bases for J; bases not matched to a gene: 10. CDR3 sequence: CATGTLADLAKNIQYF. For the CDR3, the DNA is TGTGCCACCGGAACCCTAGCGGATCTAGCCAAAAACATTCAGTACTTC.